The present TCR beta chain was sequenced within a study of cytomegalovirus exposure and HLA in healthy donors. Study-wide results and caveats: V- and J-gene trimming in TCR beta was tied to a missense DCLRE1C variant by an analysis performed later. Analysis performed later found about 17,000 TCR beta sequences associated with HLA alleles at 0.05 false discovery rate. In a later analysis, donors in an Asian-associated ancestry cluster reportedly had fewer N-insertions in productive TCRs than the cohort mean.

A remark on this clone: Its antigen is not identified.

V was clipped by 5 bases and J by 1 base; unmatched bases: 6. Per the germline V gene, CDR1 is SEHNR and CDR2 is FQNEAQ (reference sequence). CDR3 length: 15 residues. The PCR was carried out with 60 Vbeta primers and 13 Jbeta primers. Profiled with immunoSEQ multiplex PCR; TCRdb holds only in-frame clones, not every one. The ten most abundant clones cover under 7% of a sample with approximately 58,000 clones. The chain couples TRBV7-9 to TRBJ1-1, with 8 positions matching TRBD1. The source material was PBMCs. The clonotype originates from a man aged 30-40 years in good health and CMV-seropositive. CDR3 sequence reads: CASSLYRGENTEAFF. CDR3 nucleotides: TGTGCCAGCAGCCTCTACAGGGGGGAGAACACTGAAGCTTTCTTT.